This T cell receptor beta chain was profiled in a study of early T cells in non-severe SARS-CoV-2 infection. The sample holds many counts of this clonotype. Its antigen is as yet unknown. This CDR3 comprises 14 residues. Germline CDR1 SGHKS, CDR2 YYEKEE (reference sequence). V shed 1 base and J shed 10 bases, with 12 bases lying between them. Study-wide findings and caveats: Matching results from VDJdb favored anti-spike CD8 responses, leaving private and CD4 specificities undetected.

A single record per CDR3 protein comes from TCRdb applying MiXCR to the 5' RACE reads. The sample yields approximately 30,000 distinct CDR3 sequences, about 6% seen once. The sample comprised whole blood. The TCR sequence derives from an adult who was a healthcare worker with PCR-confirmed SARS-CoV-2 infection or an uninfected control (not recorded which). The chain links TRBV5-5 to TRBJ1-6; D is possibly TRBD1 (5 bases). CDR3 amino acids: CASSLRQGGSPLHF. CDR3 nucleotides: TGTGCCAGCAGCTTGAGGCAGGGTGGCTCACCCCTCCACTTT. Supplemented by reference TRBV5-5 and TRBJ1-6, the full variable domain reads DAGVTQSPTHLIKTRGQQVTLRCSPISGHKSVSWYQQVLGQGPQFIFQYYEKEERGRGNFPDRFSARQFPNYSSELNVNALLLGDSALYLCASSLRQGGSPLHFGNGTRLTVT.